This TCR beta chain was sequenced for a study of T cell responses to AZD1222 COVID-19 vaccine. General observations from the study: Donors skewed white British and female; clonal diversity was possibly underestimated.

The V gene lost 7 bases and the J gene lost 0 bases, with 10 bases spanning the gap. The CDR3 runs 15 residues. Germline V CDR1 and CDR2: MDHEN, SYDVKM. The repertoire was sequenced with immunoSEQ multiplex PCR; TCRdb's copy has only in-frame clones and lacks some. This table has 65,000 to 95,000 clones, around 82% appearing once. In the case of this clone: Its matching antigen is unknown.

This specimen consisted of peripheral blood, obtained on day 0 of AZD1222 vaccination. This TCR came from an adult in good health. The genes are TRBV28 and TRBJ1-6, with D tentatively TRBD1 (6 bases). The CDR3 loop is CASKRGSSYNSPLHF. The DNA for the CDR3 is TGTGCCAGCAAGAGGGGGAGCTCCTATAATTCACCCCTCCACTTT. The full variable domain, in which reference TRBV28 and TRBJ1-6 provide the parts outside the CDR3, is DVKVTQSSRYLVKRTGEKVFLECVQDMDHENMFWYRQDPGLGLRLIYFSYDVKMKEKGDIPEGYSVSREKKERFSLILESASTNQTSMYLCASKRGSSYNSPLHFGNGTRLTVT.